Listed below are T cell receptor beta chains from one sample, sequenced in a study of OX40 agonist ivuxolimab in advanced cancers. The data were produced by immunoSEQ multiplex PCR, yet TCRdb's version contains in-frame clones alone and is incomplete. The table lists 65,000 to 100,000 clones, roughly 84% of them singletons. The material sequenced was CD4+ or CD8+ T cells sorted from blood, taken in a trial of the OX40 agonist ivuxolimab. These receptors all come from an adult with an advanced solid tumor such as melanoma, head and neck, liver or kidney cancer. Both conserved end residues are part of each CDR3. A D gene is named only where the DNA matches it firmly. Size values are once, few and many counts, or a class for expanded clones, and some rows have none.

NA	NA	TRBV7-2	TRBJ2-2	TGTGCCAGCAGCTTACGGATGAACACCGGGGAGCTGTTTTTT	CASSLRMNTGELFF
NA	NA	TRBV6-5	TRBJ2-7	TGTGCCAGCAGCCGTCCCGGGGTTAGCTCCTACGAGCAGTACTTC	CASSRPGVSSYEQYF
NA	NA	TRBV19	TRBJ1-1	TGTGCCAGTAGTGGAATGGTGGGGGTCAGTGACACTGAAGCTTTCTTT	CASSGMVGVSDTEAFF
TRBD2	NA	TRBV15	TRBJ2-2	TGTGCCACCCGGACTAGCGGGAGTTTGGGGGAGCTGTTTTTT	CATRTSGSLGELFF
TRBD1	NA	TRBV23-1	TRBJ2-7	TGCGCCAGCACTGCCGGGACAGGGAGGCACGAGCAGTACTTC	CASTAGTGRHEQYF
TRBD1	once	TRBV27	TRBJ2-5	TGTGCCAGCACCCCGGGACAGGGGGCTTTTGGAGAGACCCAGTACTTC	CASTPGQGAFGETQYF
NA	NA	TRBV5-8	TRBJ2-3	TGTGCCAGCAGTTCCCGGTCATTCACGGATACGCAGTATTTT	CASSSRSFTDTQYF
NA	NA	TRBV19	TRBJ2-3	TGTGCCAGTAGTCCTTTGGCAACTAGCACAGATACGCAGTATTTT	CASSPLATSTDTQYF
NA	NA	TRBV19	TRBJ1-2	TGTGCCAGCTCGGAGGGAGGGGCGCGTGGCTACACCTTC	CASSEGGARGYTF
NA	NA	TRBV6-1	TRBJ1-4	TGTGCCAGCAGTGATGGGTTTCATGAAAAACTGTTTTTT	CASSDGFHEKLFF
NA	NA	TRBV6-5	TRBJ2-2	TGTGCCAGCAGTTACTCATTCAGTTCCGGGGAGCTGTTTTTT	CASSYSFSSGELFF
NA	NA	TRBV7-2	TRBJ2-3	TGTGCCAGCAGCCCAACGGAGAAGCAGTATTTT	CASSPTEKQYF
NA	NA	TRBV6-5	TRBJ2-3	TGTGCCAGCAGTTACGAGCGCACAGATACGCAGTATTTT	CASSYERTDTQYF
NA	NA	TRBV11-3	TRBJ2-1	TGTGCCAGCACCGGGGCCAGCTACAATGAGCAGTTCTTC	CASTGASYNEQFF
NA	NA	TRBV7-9	TRBJ2-5	TGTGCCAGCAGCTTAGGGAGTCAAGAGACCCAGTACTTC	CASSLGSQETQYF
NA	NA	TRBV6-1	TRBJ1-5	TGTGCCAGCAGTAGGCAGGGAGCATCAAATCAGCCCCAGCATTTT	CASSRQGASNQPQHF
NA	NA	TRBV5-6	TRBJ2-7	TGTGCCAGCAGATTCCACCGCCTATTATGCTACGAGCAGTACTTC	CASRFHRLLCYEQYF
NA	few	TRBV7-3	TRBJ1-1	TGTGCCAGCAGCTTAGCAGGTCCGAACACTGAAGCTTTCTTT	CASSLAGPNTEAFF
NA	NA	TRBV28	TRBJ2-3	TGTGCCAGCAGTTTACCCGGGAATGGAGCAGATACGCAGTATTTT	CASSLPGNGADTQYF
NA	NA	TRBV19	TRBJ2-1	TGTGCCAGTGCCGGGATGGGAGCGCACAATGAGCAGTTCTTC	CASAGMGAHNEQFF
NA	NA	TRBV20-1	TRBJ2-1	TGCAGTGCTAGAAGTAGGAATGAGCAGTTCTTC	CSARSRNEQFF
NA	NA	TRBV6-5	TRBJ2-2	TGTGCCAGCAGTTCTCTCCTGAACACCGGGGAGCTGTTTTTT	CASSSLLNTGELFF
NA	NA	TRBV27	TRBJ1-2	TGTGCCAGCAGTTTATCGAACAGTGCAGGGCCTCCCTTCTATGGCTACACCTTC	CASSLSNSAGPPFYGYTF
NA	NA	TRBV15	TRBJ2-5	TGTGCCACCAGCAGAGCCGGGTTCCAAGAGACCCAGTACTTC	CATSRAGFQETQYF
NA	once	TRBV6-5	TRBJ2-1	TGTGCCAGCAGTTACTTGGGGCCACGGTATGAGCAGTTCTTC	CASSYLGPRYEQFF
NA	NA	TRBV6-5	TRBJ2-2	TGTGCCAGCAGTCCGGGTGACGGGGAGCTGTTTTTT	CASSPGDGELFF
NA	NA	TRBV28	TRBJ2-2	TGTGCCAGCAGAGCCACGGACACCGGGGAGCTGTTTTTT	CASRATDTGELFF
NA	NA	TRBV27	TRBJ2-7	TGTGCCAGCAGTCGTTTAGGGTACGAGCAGTACTTC	CASSRLGYEQYF
NA	few	TRBV19	TRBJ1-1	TGTGCCAGCCGCGTTGTTGGGGGGGCGCGGACTGAAGCTTTCTTT	CASRVVGGARTEAFF
NA	NA	TRBV7-2	TRBJ2-7	TGTGCCAGCAGCTTACCCTCCCGGGTCGAGCAGTACTTC	CASSLPSRVEQYF
NA	NA	TRBV4-1	TRBJ2-3	TGCGCCAGCAGCCAACCTCTCAGAAAGCGGGCAGATACGCAGTATTTT	CASSQPLRKRADTQYF
NA	NA	TRBV5-1	TRBJ2-1	TGCGCCAGCAGCCTCAGGGGATCGGGGCTCGGGGTCCTAAACAATGAGCAGTTCTTC	CASSLRGSGLGVLNNEQFF
NA	NA	TRBV28	TRBJ2-7	TGTGCCAGCAGTCCAGTAGGGGTGGGATACGAGCAGTACTTC	CASSPVGVGYEQYF